One and the same sample provided the 30 T cell receptor beta chains below, sequenced in a study of CD8+ T cells in alopecia areata. The authors extracted RNA and reverse transcribed it into cDNA as the sequencing template. This table comes from immunoSEQ multiplex PCR, and its TCRdb copy is limited to in-frame clones, with some not included. The repertoire holds about 120,000 clones, with around two fifths as singletons. The sequenced sample consisted of CD4+ T cells sorted from blood. The receptors stem from a human donor with alopecia areata.

This chain links TRBV27 with TRBJ2-7; possibly TRBD1 for D (6 bases). There are 15 residues in the CDR3. The germline CDR1 and CDR2 sequences are MNHEY and SMNVEV (reference sequence). V lost 5 bases to trimming and J lost 4 bases, with 18 bases between them. This CDR3 reads CASSPYGQLNYEQYF. In nucleotides, the CDR3 is TGTGCCAGCAGTCCCTACGGACAGTTAAATTACGAGCAGTACTTC.

The V call is TRBV11-2, the J call TRBJ1-2; no clear D gene. In germline, CDR1 is SGHAT, CDR2 FQNNGV. The CDR3 loop spans 12 amino acids. Trimming cost V 2 bases and J 7 bases, with 8 bases left between them. The CDR3 is CASSLIRLGYTF. CDR3 DNA: TGTGCCAGCAGCTTAATTCGGCTTGGCTACACCTTC.

This clone has only a few counts. CDR3 nucleotides: TGTGCCAGCAGACAGGGAAAATACGAGCAGTTCTTC. Translating it yields CASRQGKYEQFF. The chain uses TRBV28 and TRBJ2-1; a possible D gene is TRBD1 (6 bases). Trimming shortened V by 6 bases and J by 10 bases, and 13 bases separated the two germline ends. CDR1 is MDHEN, CDR2 SYDVKM, per germline. This CDR3 is 12 amino acids long. Drawing the rest from reference TRBV28 and TRBJ2-1, the complete variable domain is DVKVTQSSRYLVKRTGEKVFLECVQDMDHENMFWYRQDPGLGLRLIYFSYDVKMKEKGDIPEGYSVSREKKERFSLILESASTNQTSMYLCASRQGKYEQFFGPGTRLTVL.

The V gene is TRBV5-1, the J gene TRBJ2-2; TRBD1 matches 11 bases. The ends lost 4 bases at V and 7 bases at J; junction bases unmatched: 6. CDR3 length: 15 amino acids. The germline gives CDR1 SGHRS, CDR2 YFSETQ. The DNA for the CDR3 is TGCGCCAGCAGCCTTGGACAGGGGGCGATCGGGGAGCTGTTTTTT. It yields the protein CASSLGQGAIGELFF. The variable domain in full, with the rest retrieved from reference TRBV5-1 and TRBJ2-2, is KAGVTQTPRYLIKTRGQQVTLSCSPISGHRSVSWYQQTPGQGLQFLFEYFSETQRNKGNFPGRFSGRQFSNSRSEMNVSTLELGDSALYLCASSLGQGAIGELFFGEGSRLTVL.

The chain links TRBV11-2 to TRBJ1-1; the match to TRBD1 covers 8 bases. V gave up 5 bases and J gave up 4 bases; unmatched junction bases: 9. The CDR3 consists of 15 residues. Germline lookup yields CDR1 SGHAT and CDR2 FQNNGV. In nucleotides, the CDR3 is TGTGCCAGCAGCCGGACAGGGTTAGGGTCCACTGAAGCTTTCTTT. It encodes CASSRTGLGSTEAFF.

This rearrangement joins TRBV18 to TRBJ2-1, with 11 bases identical to TRBD1. From germline, CDR1 is KGHSH and CDR2 LQKENI. Trimming at V came to 3 bases and at J to 7 bases, leaving 5 bases not matched to a gene. This CDR3 is built from 15 residues. CDR3 protein: CASSPWTGGWNEQFF. CDR3 DNA sequence: TGTGCCAGCTCACCGTGGACAGGGGGCTGGAATGAGCAGTTCTTC.

The chain is built from TRBV30 and TRBJ2-2; possibly TRBD2 for D (5 bases). The ends were cut back, 3 bases at V and 4 bases at J, with 12 bases in the middle. Germline-derived CDR1 and CDR2 are GTSNPN and SVGIG (reference sequence). There are 14 residues in the CDR3. The CDR3 DNA is TGTGCCTGGAGCGGGGTATCAGCCACCGGGGAGCTGTTTTTT. Translating it yields CAWSGVSATGELFF.

This clone was counted a few times. This chain joins TRBV15 and TRBJ2-1; D gene uncertain. Germline values: CDR1 LNHNV, CDR2 YYDKDF (reference sequence). V lost 0 bases, J lost 2 bases, and 2 bases lay in between. The CDR3 length is 13 residues. In DNA, the CDR3 is TGTGCCACCAGCAGAGACGCCTACAATGAGCAGTTCTTC. This sequence encodes CATSRDAYNEQFF. Full variable domain (rest looked up from reference TRBV15 and TRBJ2-1): DAMVIQNPRYQVTQFGKPVTLSCSQTLNHNVMYWYQQKSSQAPKLLFHYYDKDFNNEADTPDNFQSRRPNTSFCFLDIRSPGLGDTAMYLCATSRDAYNEQFFGPGTRLTVL.

The chain recombines TRBV28 with TRBJ1-2; TRBD1 matches at 8 bases. Germline V gene lookup returns CDR1 MDHEN and CDR2 SYDVKM. CDR3 length: 17 residues. V shed 4 bases and J 2 bases; nucleotides not matched to a gene: 12. CDR3 sequence: CASSSYASGGANYGYTF. CDR3 sequence (DNA): TGTGCCAGCAGTTCCTACGCATCAGGGGGCGCGAACTATGGCTACACCTTC.

This clone was seen more than once but under ten times. The V and J genes are TRBV7-9 and TRBJ1-3, with D hard to call. The CDR3 has 11 residues. Germline V CDR1 and CDR2: SEHNR, FQNEAQ (reference sequence). Trimming removed 2 bases at V and 7 bases at J, with 3 bases between. The CDR3 sequence: CASSLLNTIYF. The CDR3 DNA is TGTGCCAGCAGCTTACTGAACACCATATATTTT.

This rearrangement joins TRBV29-1 to TRBJ1-4; the match to TRBD1 covers 9 bases. CDR3 size: 12 residues. CDR1 and CDR2 from the germline V gene are SQVTM and ANQGSEA. J was trimmed by 7 bases and V by 7 bases; bases with no gene match: 4. The CDR3 loop is CSAGTGREKLFF. The DNA of the CDR3 is TGCAGCGCCGGGACAGGGCGTGAAAAACTGTTTTTT.

This chain links TRBV7-2 with TRBJ2-7; D unclear. The CDR3 contains 15 residues. The V gene's germline CDR1 is SGHTA and CDR2 FQGNSA. Trimming took off 1 base at V and 1 base at J, with 11 bases between the two ends. The chain's CDR3 is CASSLVSLDSYEQYF. CDR3 nucleotides: TGTGCCAGCAGCTTAGTGTCGTTGGATTCCTACGAGCAGTACTTC.

The chain joins TRBV30 to TRBJ1-2; D might be TRBD1 (6 bases). CDR3 length: 13 amino acids. CDR1 is GTSNPN, CDR2 SVGIG, per germline (reference sequence). Trimming removed 2 bases from V and 8 bases from J, with 15 bases in between. The CDR3 DNA is TGTGCCTGGAGTCCACAGGGACCGCGGGGCTACACCTTC. Translated, it gives CAWSPQGPRGYTF.

As DNA, the CDR3 is TGTGCCAGCAGCCTGATGACGGCCCAAGAGACCCAGTACTTC. Translation: CASSLMTAQETQYF. This rearrangement joins TRBV2 to TRBJ2-5; D is unresolved. Trimming pared 6 bases from V and 1 base from J, leaving 12 bases between. Per the germline V gene, CDR1 is SNHLY and CDR2 is FYNNEI. This CDR3 comprises 14 residues.

The V and J genes are TRBV11-3 and TRBJ2-3; D is unclear. V was shortened by 2 bases and J by 6 bases, with 9 bases between the two germline ends. The CDR3 runs 13 residues. CDR1 SGHNT and CDR2 YENEEA come from the germline V gene. In DNA, the CDR3 is TGTGCCAGCAGCTTACCCCCTCCCGATACGCAGTATTTT. This codes for CASSLPPPDTQYF.

This clone came up a few times. The chain couples TRBV29-1 to TRBJ1-1; D perhaps matches TRBD1 (6 bases). Trimming left V 0 bases short and J 7 bases short, with 15 bases between. CDR3 size: 14 residues. CDR1 is SQVTM and CDR2 is ANQGSEA in the germline V gene. CDR3 sequence: CSVEDRGVGGEAFF. CDR3 DNA sequence: TGCAGCGTTGAAGATAGGGGAGTAGGGGGTGAAGCTTTCTTT.

This clone has more than one count but fewer than ten. CDR3 DNA: TGCAGCATTCAGACTGAGCAGTTCTTC. Protein product: CSIQTEQFF. This chain links TRBV29-1 with TRBJ2-1; D is unclear. Germline V gene sequence: CDR1 SQVTM, CDR2 ANQGSEA. The V end lost 8 bases, the J end lost 9 bases, and 8 bases lay between the germline ends. The CDR3 spans 9 residues.

The chain combines TRBV5-1 with TRBJ1-1; 7 nucleotides match TRBD1. CDR3 length: 15 amino acids. V was pared by 4 bases and J by 3 bases, with 9 bases of the junction left unmatched. The germline V gene has CDR1 SGHRS and CDR2 YFSETQ. CDR3 nucleotide sequence: TGCGCCAGCAGCCCCGGACAGGTGGGAGACACTGAAGCTTTCTTT. Its protein product is CASSPGQVGDTEAFF.

Only a few counts were recorded for this clone. The chain uses TRBV29-1 and TRBJ2-7; D is unresolved. The germline V and J ends were trimmed by 0 bases and 3 bases, with 9 bases remaining between them. This CDR3 contains 13 residues. CDR1 and CDR2 (germline): SQVTM, ANQGSEA. Here the CDR3 DNA reads TGCAGCGTTGAAGATGGACGGTTCTACGAGCAGTACTTC. It is translated as CSVEDGRFYEQYF.

This chain links TRBV30 with TRBJ2-2; D not resolved. The CDR3 extends over 12 amino acids. The germline CDR1 and CDR2 sequences are GTSNPN and SVGIG (reference sequence). The V gene lost 2 bases and the J gene lost 6 bases, with 7 bases spanning the gap. The CDR3 sequence is CAWSWVAGELFF. Here the CDR3 DNA reads TGTGCCTGGAGTTGGGTCGCCGGGGAGCTGTTTTTT.

The chain couples TRBV20-1 to TRBJ2-3; possibly TRBD2 for D (5 bases). The CDR3 has 10 amino acids. Germline V lookup: CDR1 DFQATT, CDR2 SNEGSKA (reference sequence). V lost 5 bases to trimming and J lost 7 bases, with 7 bases between them. This chain's CDR3 is CSAEDYTQYF. DNA for the CDR3: TGCAGTGCTGAGGACTATACGCAGTATTTT.

The V call is TRBV9, the J call TRBJ2-2; 7 bases are shared with TRBD2. The CDR3 spans 14 residues. Germline CDR1 and CDR2: SGDLS and YYNGEE. After removal of 0 bases from V and 8 bases from J, the junction contained 4 bases not matched to a gene. CDR3 sequence: CASSVVSGVGELFF. For the CDR3, the DNA is TGTGCCAGCAGCGTAGTAAGCGGGGTAGGGGAGCTGTTTTTT.

The genes are TRBV5-1 and TRBJ2-5; TRBD1 matches 11 bases. CDR3 size: 16 residues. V gave up 3 bases and J gave up 2 bases; unmatched junction bases: 6. Germline lookup yields CDR1 SGHRS and CDR2 YFSETQ. The CDR3 DNA reads as TGCGCCAGCAGCTCTCCGGGACAGGGGGATCAAGAGACCCAGTACTTC. Its protein product is CASSSPGQGDQETQYF.

The gene calls are TRBV6-6 and TRBJ2-5, with 9 bases aligning to TRBD1. Germline CDR1 reads MNHNY; CDR2 reads SVGAGI (reference sequence). This CDR3 has 14 amino acids. J lost 5 bases, V lost 7 bases, and 8 bases had no gene match. The CDR3, as DNA: TGTGCCAGCACCTCAGGGACAGGGCGGGAGACCCAGTACTTC. The encoded protein is CASTSGTGRETQYF.

This clone came up a few times. The chain carries TRBV7-3 and TRBJ2-3, with D tentatively TRBD2 (6 bases). V lost 2 bases, J lost 7 bases, and 10 bases lay in between. This CDR3 region has 13 residues. Germline CDR1 reads SGHTA; CDR2 reads FQGTGA. This chain's CDR3 is CASSLAGLNTQYF. CDR3 bases: TGTGCCAGCAGCTTAGCGGGATTGAATACGCAGTATTTT.

The V and J genes are TRBV4-3 and TRBJ2-1; 7 bases are shared with TRBD2. Germline V gene data show CDR1 as LGHNA and CDR2 as YSLEER. V shed 0 bases and J 3 bases; nucleotides not matched to a gene: 5. This CDR3 has 16 residues. This chain's CDR3 is CASSQDLADDYNEQFF. DNA of the CDR3: TGCGCCAGCAGCCAAGATCTAGCGGACGACTACAATGAGCAGTTCTTC.

This chain connects TRBV28 to TRBJ2-4; perhaps TRBD2 as D (6 bases). Germline-derived CDR1 and CDR2 are MDHEN and SYDVKM. V was trimmed by 10 bases and J by 3 bases, leaving 16 bases between them. The length of the CDR3 is 14 residues. The chain's CDR3 is CATEEGPVKNIQYF. CDR3 DNA sequence: TGTGCCACTGAGGAGGGGCCAGTCAAAAACATTCAGTACTTC.

The genes are TRBV30 and TRBJ1-1; no reliable D call. Trimming removed 0 bases at V and 8 bases at J, with 7 bases between. Germline loops: CDR1 GTSNPN, CDR2 SVGIG (reference sequence). This CDR3 has 11 residues. CDR3 residues: CAWSVGREAFF. The CDR3 region has the DNA TGTGCCTGGAGTGTCGGCCGCGAAGCTTTCTTT. Full variable domain (outside the CDR3, taken from reference TRBV30 and TRBJ1-1): SQTIHQWPATLVQPVGSPLSLECTVEGTSNPNLYWYRQAAGRGLQLLFYSVGIGQISSEVPQNLSASRPQDRQFILSSKKLLLSDSGFYLCAWSVGREAFFGQGTRLTVV.

The rearrangement links TRBV5-1 to TRBJ2-3; TRBD2 matches at 8 bases. This CDR3 has 17 amino acids. V lost 0 bases and J lost 5; bases outside the gene matches: 11. CDR1 and CDR2 (germline): SGHRS, YFSETQ. CDR3 residues: CASSLAYNGRARDTQYF. DNA of the CDR3: TGCGCCAGCAGCTTGGCCTATAACGGGAGGGCCAGAGATACGCAGTATTTT.

Concerning this clone itself: One end of the junction does not line up with germline, which may come from a read error. The V gene is TRBV30, the J gene TRBJ1-2; D call uncertain. This CDR3 is built from 13 residues. Germline-derived CDR1 and CDR2 are GTSNPN and SVGIG (reference sequence). The CDR3 here is CAWSVLVLPSGAF. The DNA for the CDR3 is TGTGCCTGGAGTGTACTGGTGCTTCCTAGTGGGGCCTTC.